The 30 T cell receptor beta chains reported below all come from one sample, sequenced in a study of blood T cell repertoires in COVID-19 (dated by TCRdb to 2020 to 2021). The library was generated by the immunoSEQ multiplex PCR assay. The immuneACCESS repertoire file appears here via TCRdb, limited to in-frame rearrangements. These files lack a portion of the clones; in checked studies, under half of the deficit traces to unresolved V genes, and the cause of the others is not known. The sample profile shows about 300,000 clones; around 88% of them were found once. The ten largest clones add up to 6.9% of the sample. Material for sequencing was peripheral blood. These TCRs come from a woman in her thirties who had recovered from COVID-19.

The rearrangement joins TRBV10-1 to TRBJ1-5, with D maybe TRBD1 (5 bases). From germline, CDR1 is WNHNN and CDR2 SYGVQD (reference sequence). The CDR3 spans 17 residues. The V end lost 7 bases, the J end lost 0 bases, and 19 bases lay between the germline ends. The CDR3 loop reads CASKVGRGENSNQPQHF. The CDR3, as DNA: TGCGCCAGCAAAGTCGGTCGGGGGGAAAATAGCAATCAGCCCCAGCATTTT.

This clone was detected a few times. This sequence joins TRBV10-3 and TRBJ1-2; 7 bases fit TRBD1. The CDR3 is 14 residues long. Germline-derived CDR1 and CDR2 are ENHRY and SYGVKD. Unmatched junction bases numbered 6, after V lost 4 bases and J lost 4 bases. This chain's CDR3 is CAISVPGQSYGYTF. The DNA for the CDR3 is TGTGCCATCAGTGTCCCGGGACAGAGCTATGGCTACACCTTC.

The chain links TRBV5-1 to TRBJ1-2; D ambiguous. With 3 bases removed from V and 4 bases from J, the gap between germline ends came to 22 bases. The CDR3 spans 17 residues. CDR1 is SGHRS and CDR2 is YFSETQ in the germline V gene. CDR3 DNA sequence: TGCGCCAGCAGCTCCACGCCGACCCTCCAGGTGGGCTATGGCTACACCTTC. This encodes CASSSTPTLQVGYGYTF.

The rearrangement uses TRBV6-6 and TRBJ1-4, with TRBD1 identical over 9 bases. This CDR3 is 17 amino acids long. Germline lookup yields CDR1 MNHNY and CDR2 SVGAGI (reference sequence). The V gene end was trimmed by 5 bases and the J gene end by 0 bases; junction bases not matched to a gene: 7. CDR3 residues: CASSPDRGGATNEKLFF. CDR3 nucleotides: TGTGCCAGCAGTCCGGACAGGGGAGGGGCAACTAATGAAAAACTGTTTTTT.

The chain combines TRBV2 with TRBJ1-5; no clear D. The germline V gene has CDR1 SNHLY and CDR2 FYNNEI. Trimming stripped 4 bases from V and 0 bases from J, with 10 bases between. The CDR3 spans 15 residues. The CDR3 DNA follows: TGTGCCAGCAGTGTGAAGGGAGGTAGCAATCAGCCCCAGCATTTT. This translates into CASSVKGGSNQPQHF.

This clone is a singleton in its sample. V is TRBV5-1 and J is TRBJ2-5, with D possibly being TRBD1 (5 bases). Between the trimmed V and J ends, which lost 5 bases and 5 bases, there was a span of 13 bases. Germline loops: CDR1 SGHRS, CDR2 YFSETQ. The CDR3 sequence is 13 residues long. Written as DNA, the CDR3 is TGCGCCAGCAGATTCCAGGACATGGAGACCCAGTACTTC. It encodes CASRFQDMETQYF.

The gene calls are TRBV20-1 and TRBJ2-3, with D perhaps TRBD1 (5 bases). Trimming pared 3 bases from V and 3 bases from J, leaving 19 bases between. This CDR3 has 16 amino acids. Germline-derived CDR1 and CDR2 are DFQATT and SNEGSKA (reference sequence). The CDR3 nucleotides read TGCAGTGCTAGTGGGTCGGCAGGGAAGGGAACAGATACGCAGTATTTT. Its protein product is CSASGSAGKGTDTQYF.

The table lists this clone with a count of one. One base away lies a much larger clone, so this may be a sequencing read error. This sample also contains other DNA sequences that code for the same CDR3. The CDR3 sequence is CASSEWRGGAFF. For the CDR3, the DNA is TGTGCCAGCAGTGAATGGAGGGGGGGGGCGTTCTTT. This chain links TRBV2 with TRBJ1-1; a possible D gene is TRBD1 (6 bases). From germline, CDR1 is SNHLY and CDR2 FYNNEI. The CDR3 covers 12 residues. The V and J ends lost 2 bases and 14 bases respectively, with 15 bases between them.

The rearrangement joins TRBV6-5 to TRBJ1-1, with 9 bases matching TRBD1. Germline V CDR1 and CDR2: MNHEY, SVGAGI. This CDR3 is 15 amino acids long. Unmatched junction bases numbered 13, after V lost 9 bases and J lost 5 bases. The CDR3 nucleotides read TGTGCCAGTTCCGGGACAGGGTCGGTATCGACTGAAGCTTTCTTT. It translates to CASSGTGSVSTEAFF.

This clone has a single count. This chain uses TRBV18 with TRBJ2-3; 8 bases agree with TRBD2. V shed 4 bases and J 0 bases; nucleotides not matched to a gene: 12. Germline V gene lookup returns CDR1 KGHSH and CDR2 LQKENI. The CDR3 is made up of 18 amino acids. The CDR3 loop reads CASSRLGLAGSSTDTQYF. The CDR3 region has the DNA TGTGCCAGCTCACGCTTAGGATTAGCGGGGTCTAGCACAGATACGCAGTATTTT. Together with reference TRBV18 and TRBJ2-3, the CDR3 gives the full variable domain: NAGVMQNPRHLVRRRGQEARLRCSPMKGHSHVYWYRQLPEEGLKFMVYLQKENIIDESGMPKERFSAEFPKEGPSILRIQQVVRGDSAAYFCASSRLGLAGSSTDTQYFGPGTRLTVL.

The chain is built from TRBV20-1 and TRBJ1-1; D gene unclear. Germline V CDR1 and CDR2: DFQATT, SNEGSKA (reference sequence). This CDR3 spans 13 amino acids. The ends were cut back, 3 bases at V and 2 bases at J, with 10 bases in the middle. CDR3 in amino acids: CSASRGGNTEAFF. The DNA of the CDR3 is TGCAGTGCTAGTCGGGGAGGCAACACTGAAGCTTTCTTT.

This rearrangement joins TRBV7-8 to TRBJ2-7; 13 bases match TRBD2. The germline V gene has CDR1 SGHVS and CDR2 FQNEAQ. CDR3 length equals 14 residues. V trimming: 5 bases; J trimming: 6 bases; junction bases outside the gene matches: 4. The CDR3 DNA reads as TGTGCCAGCAGCCCTCGGACTAGCGGGGGCGAGCAGTACTTC. This encodes CASSPRTSGGEQYF.

The chain has TRBV19 and TRBJ2-7; TRBD1 matches at 11 bases. The germline CDR1 and CDR2 sequences are LNHDA and SQIVND (reference sequence). J was trimmed by 4 bases and V by 6 bases; bases with no gene match: 8. There are 15 residues in the CDR3. The CDR3 protein is CASSPMGQGVYEQYF. The CDR3 region has the DNA TGTGCCAGTAGCCCCATGGGACAGGGGGTTTACGAGCAGTACTTC.

The CDR3 loop is CASSLAQGYNSPLHF. The CDR3 DNA is TGCGCCAGCAGCTTGGCGCAGGGCTATAATTCACCCCTCCACTTT. The rearrangement joins TRBV5-1 to TRBJ1-6, with D perhaps matching TRBD1 (5 bases). This CDR3 is 15 amino acids long. V was pared by 0 bases and J by 3 bases, with 7 bases between. CDR1 and CDR2 from the germline V gene are SGHRS and YFSETQ. The full variable domain, completed using reference TRBV5-1 and TRBJ1-6, is KAGVTQTPRYLIKTRGQQVTLSCSPISGHRSVSWYQQTPGQGLQFLFEYFSETQRNKGNFPGRFSGRQFSNSRSEMNVSTLELGDSALYLCASSLAQGYNSPLHFGNGTRLTVT.

The rearrangement uses TRBV6-2 or TRBV6-3 and TRBJ2-1; tentative D call: TRBD1 (5 bases). This CDR3 region has 13 residues. Germline V gene lookup returns CDR1 MNHEY and CDR2 SVGEGT. The V gene lost 2 bases and the J gene lost 6 bases, with 8 bases spanning the gap. The CDR3 region has the DNA TGTGCCAGCAGTTACAACCAGGGCAATGAGCAGTTCTTC. Its translation is CASSYNQGNEQFF.

The chain carries TRBV21-1 and TRBJ1-3. TRBV21-1 is designated a pseudogene. The CDR3 totals 17 residues. The CDR3, as DNA: TGTGCCAGCAGCAAAGTATCGACTCGCGCTCCTGGAAACACCATATATTTT. Translated: CASSKVSTRAPGNTIYF.

The rearrangement joins TRBV6-5 to TRBJ2-1; 9 bases are a match to TRBD1. CDR1 MNHEY and CDR2 SVGAGI come from the germline V gene. This CDR3 has 14 residues. V shed 7 bases, J shed 4 bases, and the junction held 5 bases outside the gene matches. Here the CDR3 DNA reads TGTGCCAGCACCGCCGGGACAGGGTACAATGAGCAGTTCTTC. Translating it yields CASTAGTGYNEQFF.

The sample holds one count of this clone. The V call is TRBV28, the J call TRBJ1-1, with TRBD1 matching over 7 bases. There are 14 residues in the CDR3. Looked up from germline, CDR1 is MDHEN and CDR2 is SYDVKM. V lost 9 bases to trimming and J lost 10 bases; unmatched junction nucleotides: 17. DNA for the CDR3: TGTGCCAGTGACCGGGGGGGGACAGCCAAGTCAGCTTTCTTT. Protein sequence: CASDRGGTAKSAFF.

V and J are TRBV18 and TRBJ2-7, with TRBD2 as a possible D gene (6 bases). This CDR3 is 15 amino acids long. CDR1 is KGHSH, CDR2 LQKENI, per germline. V lost 2 bases to trimming and J lost 6 bases, with 17 bases between them. The CDR3 region has the DNA TGTGCCAGCTCACCAGGAGGGTCAAGGAGGAGCGAGCAGTACTTC. Translating it yields CASSPGGSRRSEQYF.

This clone was seen a handful of times. The gene calls are TRBV30 and TRBJ1-3, with a tentative D call TRBD1 (5 bases). Trimming left V 3 bases short and J 8 bases short, with 14 bases between. There are 13 residues in the CDR3. Germline CDR1 is GTSNPN and CDR2 is SVGIG (reference sequence). CDR3 in DNA: TGTGCCTGGAGCCTCGACTCGGGGGACACCATATATTTT. It is translated as CAWSLDSGDTIYF.

The chain is built from TRBV2 and TRBJ1-2, with a weak D call TRBD1 (5 bases). This CDR3 comprises 15 residues. Trimming shortened V by 0 bases and J by 2 bases, and 10 bases separated the two germline ends. Germline loops: CDR1 SNHLY, CDR2 FYNNEI. The CDR3: CASSEARQPNYGYTF. The CDR3 DNA sequence: TGTGCCAGCAGTGAAGCTAGACAGCCGAACTATGGCTACACCTTC.

The rearrangement uses TRBV5-1 and TRBJ2-2; the match to TRBD1 covers 7 bases. The CDR3 is 17 amino acids. Germline CDR1 SGHRS, CDR2 YFSETQ. V lost 0 bases to trimming and J lost 0 bases; unmatched junction nucleotides: 5. The CDR3: CASSLAGQRANTGELFF. CDR3 nucleotide sequence: TGCGCCAGCAGCTTGGCGGGACAGAGAGCGAACACCGGGGAGCTGTTTTTT.

This sequence joins TRBV5-6 and TRBJ2-7; 10 bases fit TRBD1. V lost 2 bases to trimming and J lost 3 bases; unmatched junction nucleotides: 2. Germline V gene data show CDR1 as SGHDT and CDR2 as YYEEEE. CDR3 length: 14 amino acids. The CDR3 reads CASSFWDRGYEQYF. In DNA form, the CDR3 reads TGTGCCAGCAGCTTTTGGGACAGGGGCTACGAGCAGTACTTC. Full variable domain (remainder filled in from reference TRBV5-6 and TRBJ2-7): DAGVTQSPTHLIKTRGQQVTLRCSPKSGHDTVSWYQQALGQGPQFIFQYYEEEERQRGNFPDRFSGHQFPNYSSELNVNALLLGDSALYLCASSFWDRGYEQYFGPGTRLTVT.

The chain carries TRBV30 and TRBJ1-3; the D gene is possibly TRBD1 (5 bases). Germline V gives CDR1 GTSNPN, CDR2 SVGIG (reference sequence). V lost 4 bases to trimming and J lost 8 bases, with 12 bases between them. The CDR3 loop spans 12 amino acids. CDR3 amino acids: CAWKQLTDTIYF. In DNA form, the CDR3 reads TGTGCCTGGAAGCAGTTGACAGACACCATATATTTT.

V usage is TRBV11-2 and J usage is TRBJ1-1, with a weak D call TRBD1 (6 bases). CDR3 length equals 12 residues. Per germline, CDR1 SGHAT and CDR2 FQNNGV. V shed 6 bases and J shed 6 bases, with 11 bases lying between them. Here the CDR3 DNA reads TGTGCCAGCAGAGGCGAGGGGGCTGAAGCTTTCTTT. Translating gives CASRGEGAEAFF.

The chain combines TRBV5-4 with TRBJ2-5; D remains ambiguous. Trimming left V 3 bases short and J 1 base short, with 13 bases between. CDR1 and CDR2 from the germline V gene are SGHNT and YYREEE (reference sequence). This CDR3 is built from 15 residues. The CDR3 spells CASSSSRSSQETQYF. The CDR3 bases are TGTGCCAGCAGCTCTTCGAGGTCATCCCAAGAGACCCAGTACTTC.

This chain joins TRBV2 and TRBJ2-7; 8 bases line up with TRBD1. With V trimmed by 4 bases and J by 3 bases, 14 bases remained unmatched. The germline gives CDR1 SNHLY, CDR2 FYNNEI. The CDR3 covers 17 residues. CDR3 sequence reads: CASSGSRRGQVLYEQYF. As DNA, the CDR3 is TGTGCCAGCAGTGGTAGTCGGCGGGGACAGGTTCTCTACGAGCAGTACTTC.

This chain links TRBV29-1 with TRBJ1-2, with D possibly TRBD1 on 5 matching bases. Germline CDR1 is SQVTM and CDR2 is ANQGSEA. This CDR3 is built from 15 residues. Trimming removed 8 bases at V and 1 base at J, with 20 bases between. CDR3 DNA sequence: TGCAGCTCCTACGGAGACAGACACCGTAACTATGGCTACACCTTC. It translates to CSSYGDRHRNYGYTF.

This rearrangement joins TRBV11-2 to TRBJ2-3; 10 bases align to TRBD2. V lost 5 bases and J lost 9; bases outside the gene matches: 14. Germline loops: CDR1 SGHAT, CDR2 FQNNGV. The CDR3 length is 16 residues. In DNA form, the CDR3 reads TGTGCCAGCAGCGTCACTAGCGGGGAGCCAACCTTGACGCAGTATTTT. As protein: CASSVTSGEPTLTQYF.

The V and J genes are TRBV9 and TRBJ2-7, with 9 bases matching TRBD1. Germline CDR1 reads SGDLS; CDR2 reads YYNGEE. V dropped 2 bases and J dropped 3; count of bases not matched to a gene: 3. The CDR3 is 14 residues long. The CDR3 loop reads CASSVGTGYYEQYF. CDR3 DNA: TGTGCCAGCAGCGTGGGGACAGGGTACTACGAGCAGTACTTC.